Sequencing of this T cell receptor (beta chain) was carried out in a study of Ad26.COV2.S vaccination and SARS-CoV-2 variants. Assay: immunoSEQ multiplex PCR; the TCRdb copy retains only in-frame clones and omits some. This sample carries some 370,000 clones, approximately 83% of them seen once, and the ten largest clones take approximately 7.8%. The treatment denotes: some 20 received Ad26.COV2.S at low or high dose, single or two shots; about 5 received placebo; per-sample allocation not given. The investigators took samples on day 63 after the first vaccine or placebo injection. The length of the CDR3 is 16 residues. Germline loops: CDR1 MGHRA, CDR2 YSYEKL. Trimming took off 3 bases at V and 6 bases at J, with 18 bases between the two ends.

Source: peripheral blood, taken in a trial of Ad26.COV2.S vaccine versus placebo. The TCR comes from a person aged 18-60 years who received the Ad26.COV2.S COVID-19 vaccine or a placebo. V and J are TRBV4-1 and TRBJ2-4; a possible D gene is TRBD1 (6 bases). CDR3 DNA sequence: TGCGCCAGCAGCCAGGACGGGACATCTTTTGCAAACATTCAGTACTTC. Its protein product is CASSQDGTSFANIQYF.